The sequence of this T cell receptor beta chain was determined in a study of technical replicates of blood from four donors. CDR1 and CDR2 (germline): MDHEN, SYDVKM. This CDR3 has 16 residues. Trimming took 6 bases from V and 2 from J, leaving 18 bases between them. Libraries were prepared by immunoSEQ multiplex PCR; TCRdb keeps only in-frame clonotypes and omits some of them. The sample lists some 94,000 clones; 90% to 97% were seen once. The sample was T cells isolated from PBMCs. This chain uses TRBV28 with TRBJ2-3; D is perhaps TRBD1 (5 bases). The TCR originated in a human donor in good health. The CDR3 nucleotides are TGTGCCAGCAGCTCCATGTTAGCAGGGTCCACAGATACGCAGTATTTT. This codes for CASSSMLAGSTDTQYF.